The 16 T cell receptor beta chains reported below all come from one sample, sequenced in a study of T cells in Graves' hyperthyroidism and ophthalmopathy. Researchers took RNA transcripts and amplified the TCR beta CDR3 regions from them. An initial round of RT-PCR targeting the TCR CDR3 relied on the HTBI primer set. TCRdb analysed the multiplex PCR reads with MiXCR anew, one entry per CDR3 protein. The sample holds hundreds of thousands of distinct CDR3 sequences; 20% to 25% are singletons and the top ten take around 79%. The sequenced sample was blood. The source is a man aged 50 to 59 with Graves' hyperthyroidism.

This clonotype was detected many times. As DNA, the CDR3 is TGTGCCAGCAGCCGAACCGGAGGTGGGTACGAGCAGTACTTC. It yields the protein CASSRTGGGYEQYF. The J gene is TRBJ2-7, the V gene TRBV27; the D gene is possibly TRBD2 (5 bases). The CDR3 is 14 residues long. Trimming removed 6 bases from V and 4 bases from J, with 16 bases in between. CDR1 and CDR2 from the germline V gene are MNHEY and SMNVEV (reference sequence).

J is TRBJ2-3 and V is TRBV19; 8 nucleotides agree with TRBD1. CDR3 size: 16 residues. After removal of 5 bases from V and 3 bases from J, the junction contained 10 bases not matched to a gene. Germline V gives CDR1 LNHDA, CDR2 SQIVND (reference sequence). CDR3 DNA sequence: TGTGCCAGTAGTCCGGGGACAGGCCGGGCAACAGATACGCAGTATTTT. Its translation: CASSPGTGRATDTQYF.

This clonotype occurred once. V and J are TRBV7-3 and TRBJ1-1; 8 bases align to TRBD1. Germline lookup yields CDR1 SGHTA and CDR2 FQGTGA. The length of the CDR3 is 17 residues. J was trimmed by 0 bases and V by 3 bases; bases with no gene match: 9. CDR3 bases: TGTGCCAGCAGCTTCCTGACAGGGGCCCTTATGAACACTGAAGCTTTCTTT. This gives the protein CASSFLTGALMNTEAFF.

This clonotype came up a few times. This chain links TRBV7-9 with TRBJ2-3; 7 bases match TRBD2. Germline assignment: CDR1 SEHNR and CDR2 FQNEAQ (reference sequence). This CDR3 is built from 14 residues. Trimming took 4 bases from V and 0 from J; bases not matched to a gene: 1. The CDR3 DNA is TGTGCCAGCAGCTACGGGGGGAGCACAGATACGCAGTATTTT. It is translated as CASSYGGSTDTQYF.

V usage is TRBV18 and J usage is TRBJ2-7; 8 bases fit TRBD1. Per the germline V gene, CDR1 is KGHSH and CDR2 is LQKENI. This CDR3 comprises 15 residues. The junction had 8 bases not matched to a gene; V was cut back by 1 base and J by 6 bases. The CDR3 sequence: CASSPRAGGLGEQYF. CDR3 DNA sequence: TGTGCCAGCTCACCACGGGCAGGGGGCTTGGGCGAGCAGTACTTC.

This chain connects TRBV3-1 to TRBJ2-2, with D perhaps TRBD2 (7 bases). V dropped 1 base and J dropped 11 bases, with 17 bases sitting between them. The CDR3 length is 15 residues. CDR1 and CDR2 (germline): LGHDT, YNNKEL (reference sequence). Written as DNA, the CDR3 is TGTGCCAGCAGCCAAGTTGCGGGGGCGCTTGGCGAGCTGTTTTTT. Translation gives CASSQVAGALGELFF.

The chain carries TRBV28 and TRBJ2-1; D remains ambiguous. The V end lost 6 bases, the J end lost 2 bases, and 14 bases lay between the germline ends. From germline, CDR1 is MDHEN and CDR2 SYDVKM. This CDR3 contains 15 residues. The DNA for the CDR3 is TGTGCCAGCAGCGAACGGCCCCAGCCCTACAATGAGCAGTTCTTC. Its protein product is CASSERPQPYNEQFF.

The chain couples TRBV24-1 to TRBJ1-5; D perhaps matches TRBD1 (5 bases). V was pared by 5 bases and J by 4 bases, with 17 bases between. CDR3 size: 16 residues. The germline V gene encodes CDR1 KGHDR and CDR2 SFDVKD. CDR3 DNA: TGTGCCACCAGTGTGGGAGGGCGACAGATTAATCAGCCCCAGCATTTT. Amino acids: CATSVGGRQINQPQHF.

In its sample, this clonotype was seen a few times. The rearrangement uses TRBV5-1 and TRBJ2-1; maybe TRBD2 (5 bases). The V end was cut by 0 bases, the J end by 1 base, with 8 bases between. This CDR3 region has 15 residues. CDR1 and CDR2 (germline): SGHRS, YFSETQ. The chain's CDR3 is CASSLVTGSYNEQFF. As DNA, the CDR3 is TGCGCCAGCAGCTTGGTGACGGGGTCCTACAATGAGCAGTTCTTC.

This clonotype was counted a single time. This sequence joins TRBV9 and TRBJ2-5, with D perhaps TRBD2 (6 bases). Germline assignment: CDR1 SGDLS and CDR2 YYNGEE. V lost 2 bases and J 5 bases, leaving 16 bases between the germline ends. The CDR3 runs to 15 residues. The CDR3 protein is CASSVALSGGETQYF. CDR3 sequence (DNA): TGTGCCAGCAGCGTCGCCCTGAGTGGGGGGGAGACCCAGTACTTC. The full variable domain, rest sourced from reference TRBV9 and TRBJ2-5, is DSGVTQTPKHLITATGQRVTLRCSPRSGDLSVYWYQQSLDQGLQFLIQYYNGEERAKGNILERFSAQQFPDLHSELNLSSLELGDSALYFCASSVALSGGETQYFGPGTRLLVL.

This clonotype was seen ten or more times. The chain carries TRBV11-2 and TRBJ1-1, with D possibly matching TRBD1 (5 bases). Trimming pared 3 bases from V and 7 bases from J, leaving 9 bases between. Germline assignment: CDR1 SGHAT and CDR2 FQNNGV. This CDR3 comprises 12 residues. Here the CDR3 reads CASSFSGGEAFF. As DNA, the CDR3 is TGTGCCAGCAGCTTTTCGGGGGGTGAAGCTTTCTTT.

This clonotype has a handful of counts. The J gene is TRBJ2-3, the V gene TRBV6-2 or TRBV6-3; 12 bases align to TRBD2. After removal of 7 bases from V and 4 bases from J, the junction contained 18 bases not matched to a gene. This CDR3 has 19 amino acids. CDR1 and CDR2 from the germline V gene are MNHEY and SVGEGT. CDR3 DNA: TGTGCCAGCACCTCTTCCGGGACTAGCGGGTCGTTCGCGGCAGATACGCAGTATTTT. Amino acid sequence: CASTSSGTSGSFAADTQYF.

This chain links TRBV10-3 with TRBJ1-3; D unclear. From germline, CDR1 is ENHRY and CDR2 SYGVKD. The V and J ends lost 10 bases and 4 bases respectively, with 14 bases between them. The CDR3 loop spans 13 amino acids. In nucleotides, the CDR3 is TGTGCCAGCGGAGCTTTGCTGGGAAACACCATATATTTT. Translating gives CASGALLGNTIYF.

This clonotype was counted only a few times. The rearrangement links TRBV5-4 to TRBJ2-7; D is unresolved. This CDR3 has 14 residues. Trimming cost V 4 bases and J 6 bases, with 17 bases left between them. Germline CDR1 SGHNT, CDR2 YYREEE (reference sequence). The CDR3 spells CASSSLSVRREQYF. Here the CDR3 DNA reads TGTGCCAGCAGCAGCTTGTCCGTGCGGCGCGAGCAGTACTTC. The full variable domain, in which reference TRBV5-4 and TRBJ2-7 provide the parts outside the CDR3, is ETGVTQSPTHLIKTRGQQVTLRCSSQSGHNTVSWYQQALGQGPQFIFQYYREEENGRGNFPPRFSGLQFPNYSSELNVNALELDDSALYLCASSSLSVRREQYFGPGTRLTVT.

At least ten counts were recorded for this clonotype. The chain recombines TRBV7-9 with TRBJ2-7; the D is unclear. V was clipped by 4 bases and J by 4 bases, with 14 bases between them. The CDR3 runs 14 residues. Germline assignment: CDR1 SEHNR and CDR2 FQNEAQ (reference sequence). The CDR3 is CASSSEQIAYEQYF. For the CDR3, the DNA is TGTGCCAGCAGCTCCGAACAGATCGCGTACGAGCAGTACTTC.

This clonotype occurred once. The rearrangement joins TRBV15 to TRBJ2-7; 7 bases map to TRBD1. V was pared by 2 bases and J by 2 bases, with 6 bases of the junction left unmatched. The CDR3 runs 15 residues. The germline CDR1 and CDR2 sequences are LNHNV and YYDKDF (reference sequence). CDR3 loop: CATSRLWDRTYEQYF. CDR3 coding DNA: TGTGCCACCAGCAGATTATGGGACAGAACCTACGAGCAGTACTTC.